The present entry profiles one T cell receptor (beta chain) with its context. Its specificity is not known. From CD4+ cells came CD45RA+ naive and CD45RA-negative memory subsets. The sample is drawn from a study of shared clonotypes between healthy human individuals. Authors' methods: ImmunoSEQ sequences covered only the junction and lacked quality scores; filtering therefore differed. Clones were read by immunoSEQ multiplex PCR, and TCRdb kept only the in-frame ones, dropping some. That table gives V, J and clone size, and the DNA gave D and trimming. The sample records some 980,000 clones, over 75% being singletons. Study-wide results and limits: Generation of non-shared clonotypes was less probable than generation of clonotypes shared by all four donors.

The CDR3 sequence is 20 residues long. V shed 2 bases, J shed 9 bases, and the junction held 19 bases outside the gene matches. The germline V gene encodes CDR1 MDHEN and CDR2 SYDVKM. The chain couples TRBV28 to TRBJ2-1; 13 nucleotides agree with TRBD2. Material for sequencing was memory CD4+ T cells sorted from blood. The subset was: CD45RA-negative fraction. This clonotype originated in a man between 18 and 35 years old in good health. The CDR3 coding sequence is TGTGCCAGCAGTTTACCCCCCCTCCTTTCCGGGACTAGCGGGGCGGGTGAGCAGTTCTTC. Translating gives CASSLPPLLSGTSGAGEQFF.